This TCR beta chain is drawn from a study of cytomegalovirus exposure and HLA in healthy donors. Study-level results: At a 0.05 false discovery rate, a later analysis found approximately 17,000 TCR beta sequences to be associated with HLA alleles. About 150 TCR beta chains were listed as cytomegalovirus-associated. Fewer N-insertions (relative to the roughly 610-donor mean) were reportedly seen in an Asian-associated ancestry cluster in a later analysis.

This clone was observed a few times. Its antigen remains unidentified. Primers included in the PCR were 60 Vbeta and 13 Jbeta primers. In the original analysis: Counted up in a later analysis, unique TCR beta chains came to about 83 million, with around 11 million shared. Clones were sequenced by immunoSEQ multiplex PCR, and TCRdb holds only the in-frame ones, with some missing. V, J and clone size are those of that table, while D and trimming were read from the DNA. The sample contains some 80,000 clones, about 79% of which appear only once. The CDR3 has 15 residues. Germline values: CDR1 SNHLY, CDR2 FYNNEI. Trimming removed 0 bases from V and 3 bases from J, with 8 bases in between.

The clonotype comes from a man aged 35-49 years in good health and CMV-seronegative. V usage is TRBV2 and J usage is TRBJ2-2; perhaps TRBD2 as D (5 bases). The specimen was PBMCs. For the CDR3, the DNA is TGTGCCAGCAGTGAAGCAACGGGATACACCGGGGAGCTGTTTTTT. Translation gives CASSEATGYTGELFF.